This TCR beta chain was found in a study of blood T cell repertoires in COVID-19. Whole-study context: COVID-19 samples, acute and convalescent, were from the United States, Italy and Spain.

Germline assignment: CDR1 SGHRS and CDR2 YFSETQ. After removal of 4 bases from V and 7 bases from J, the junction contained 6 bases not matched to a gene. The CDR3 has 13 amino acids. Some clones are missing from TCRdb's copy, which holds only in-frame ones; the method was immunoSEQ multiplex PCR. The sample gives over 200,000 clones, around 87% of which show up once; approximately 2.3% is in the top ten. The sequenced sample consisted of peripheral blood. V is TRBV5-1 and J is TRBJ1-1; 8 bases map to TRBD1. The sequence came from a woman aged 45-60 years with acute or convalescent COVID-19. CDR3 sequence: CASSVPGQDEAFF. DNA for the CDR3: TGCGCCAGCAGCGTTCCGGGACAGGATGAAGCTTTCTTT.